A selection of T cell receptor beta chains follows, all from one sample in a study of the immune and genomic landscape of osteosarcoma. The repertoire was sequenced with immunoSEQ multiplex PCR; TCRdb's copy has only in-frame clones and lacks some. Among roughly 1,400 clones, 55% to 75% were seen once, and the ten largest hold around 18%. Sequenced input: metastatic tumor tissue from the lung. Receptors were obtained from a boy between 10 and 17 years old with osteosarcoma. Both conserved end residues are part of each CDR3. D genes are given only for firm matches. Only part of the rows carry a size: once, few, many, or a class if the clone is expanded.

.,TRBV11-2,.,TRBJ2-2,TGTGCCAGCAGCTTAGCGGGGGTGGGCACAGGGGCGAACACCGGGGAGCTGTTTTTT,CASSLAGVGTGANTGELFF
.,TRBV6-1,.,TRBJ1-3,TGTGCCAGCACTAGGACACAAGGAAACACCATATATTTT,CASTRTQGNTIYF
TRBD1,TRBV6-5,.,TRBJ1-5,TGTGCCAGCAGTTACACGACAGGGAACGATCAGCCCCAGCATTTT,CASSYTTGNDQPQHF
.,TRBV9,.,TRBJ2-2,TGTGCCAGCAGCGACCCCTCCCAAGACCGGGAGCTGTTTTTT,CASSDPSQDRELFF
TRBD1,TRBV11-3,.,TRBJ2-7,TGTGCCAGCAGCCTTGGACAGGGACCCTCCTACGAGCAGTACTTC,CASSLGQGPSYEQYF
.,TRBV5-6,few,TRBJ1-4,TGTGCCAGCAGCCTCATAGGTACTAATGAAAAACTGTTTTTT,CASSLIGTNEKLFF
TRBD1,TRBV7-9,.,TRBJ2-7,TGCGCCAGCAGCTTTTCCGGGACAGGGGAGTCCTACGAGCAGTACTTC,CASSFSGTGESYEQYF
.,TRBV5-1,.,TRBJ1-4,TGCGCCAGCAGCTTAGCGGGGGACGAAAAACTGTTTTTT,CASSLAGDEKLFF
TRBD1,TRBV4-3,.,TRBJ1-5,TGCGCCAGCAGCCAGGACAGGGGTTGGAATCAGCCCCAGCATTTT,CASSQDRGWNQPQHF
.,TRBV11-2,.,TRBJ2-3,TGTGCCAGCAGCTTAGGGACTGGCACAGATACGCAGTATTTT,CASSLGTGTDTQYF
.,TRBV7-3,.,TRBJ2-5,TGTGCCAGCAGCTCGGGACCTCAAGAGACCCAGTACTTC,CASSSGPQETQYF
.,TRBV9,.,TRBJ2-3,TGTGCCAGCAGCTCCCGTCCTAGCACAGATACGCAGTATTTT,CASSSRPSTDTQYF
TRBD2,TRBV13,.,TRBJ2-3,TGTGCCAGCAGGTGGCGCGGTAGCGGGAGTGCAGATACGCAGTATTTT,CASRWRGSGSADTQYF
.,TRBV4-1,.,TRBJ1-1,TGCGCCAGCAGCCACAGAAGGGGCAGTCTGGGAAACACTGAAGCTTTCTTT,CASSHRRGSLGNTEAFF
TRBD2,TRBV6-5,once,TRBJ2-4,TGTGCCAGCAAGGGAGGGGTGGCAAACATTCAGTACTTC,CASKGGVANIQYF
TRBD2,TRBV7-6,few,TRBJ2-1,TGTGCCAGCAGCTTCCCCGAAGGAGCGGGAGAAGGCTACAATGAGCAGTTCTTC,CASSFPEGAGEGYNEQFF
.,TRBV27,.,TRBJ2-3,TGTGCCAGCAGTTTATCGGGTTTGGGGGGAACAGATACGCAGTATTTT,CASSLSGLGGTDTQYF
TRBD2,TRBV11-3,.,TRBJ2-1,TGTGCCAGCACCTTCAATAGGACTAGCGGGGGGAATGAGCAGTTCTTC,CASTFNRTSGGNEQFF
.,TRBV27,.,TRBJ2-6,TGTGCCAGCAGTTCCACAGGGCGGCTCTCTGGGGCCAACGTCCTGACTTTC,CASSSTGRLSGANVLTF
.,TRBV4-2,few,TRBJ2-4,TGTGCCAGCAGCCAAGAACTCGGAGCTCTGACTAGGGTGAACATTCAGTACTTC,CASSQELGALTRVNIQYF
TRBD1,TRBV11-2,few,TRBJ2-2,TGTGCCAGCAGCTTAGAGGGGGTGGGGACAGGGGCGAACACCGGGGAGCTGTTTTTT,CASSLEGVGTGANTGELFF
TRBD2,TRBV19,.,TRBJ2-7,TGTGCCAGTAGTATAGCCTCTGCGGGGGTCGTCTCCTACGAGCAGTACTTC,CASSIASAGVVSYEQYF
.,TRBV7-9,.,TRBJ1-5,TGTGCCAGCAGCTTAGACAGGGGCAATCAGCCCCAGCATTTT,CASSLDRGNQPQHF
.,TRBV5-1,.,TRBJ1-1,TGCGCCAGCGGAAAGTTGAACACTGAAGCTTTCTTT,CASGKLNTEAFF
.,TRBV5-4,.,TRBJ2-3,TGTGCCAGCAGCTTGTGGGGGGGGACAATGACAGATACGCAGTATTTT,CASSLWGGTMTDTQYF
.,TRBV19,.,TRBJ2-3,TGTGCCAGTAGTATAGTCCGGGGACGCACAGATACGCAGTATTTT,CASSIVRGRTDTQYF
.,TRBV30,.,TRBJ2-7,TGTGCCTGGAGGCAGGGTTTTGATTCCTACGAGCAGTACTTC,CAWRQGFDSYEQYF
.,TRBV9,few,TRBJ2-7,TGTGCCAGCAGCCCGGACACGTTCTACGAGCAGTACTTC,CASSPDTFYEQYF
.,TRBV6-4,.,TRBJ2-3,TGTGCCAGCAGTGACTCGTTCTCAGATACGCAGTATTTT,CASSDSFSDTQYF
.,TRBV7-2,.,TRBJ1-5,TGTGCCAGCAGCTTAGGGGCAGGACGTGAGCCCCAGCATTTT,CASSLGAGREPQHF
.,TRBV7-9,once,TRBJ2-2,TGTGCCAGCAGCCCTAGAGAACTAGCCCAGACCGGGGAGCTGTTTTTT,CASSPRELAQTGELFF
TRBD2,TRBV4-1,few,TRBJ2-2,TGCGCCAGCAGCCAAGATAAAGGTGAACTAGCGAGGGACACCGGGGAGCTGTTTTTT,CASSQDKGELARDTGELFF